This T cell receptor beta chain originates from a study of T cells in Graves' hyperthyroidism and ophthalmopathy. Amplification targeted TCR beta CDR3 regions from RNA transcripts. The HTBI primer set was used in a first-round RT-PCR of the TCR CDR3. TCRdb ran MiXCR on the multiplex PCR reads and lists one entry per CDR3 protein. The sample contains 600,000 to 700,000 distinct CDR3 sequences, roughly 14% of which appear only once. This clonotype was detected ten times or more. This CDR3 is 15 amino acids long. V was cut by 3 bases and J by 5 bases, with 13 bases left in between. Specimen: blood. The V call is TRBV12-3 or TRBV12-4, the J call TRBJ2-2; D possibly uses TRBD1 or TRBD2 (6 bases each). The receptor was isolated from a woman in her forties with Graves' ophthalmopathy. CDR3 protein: CASSLRGGGTGELFF. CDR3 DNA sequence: TGTGCCAGCAGTTTGAGAGGAGGGGGGACCGGGGAGCTGTTTTTT.